One sample yielded the 18 T cell receptor beta chains listed below, sequenced in a study of Ad26.COV2.S vaccination and SARS-CoV-2 variants. TCRdb's copy holds only in-frame clones and misses some; the assay was immunoSEQ multiplex PCR. The sample contains 250,000 or so clones, roughly 87% of which appear only once. Regarding treatment: around 19 received Ad26.COV2.S at low or high dose, single or two shots; 5 received placebo; per-sample allocation not given. The investigators took samples on day 63 after the first vaccine or placebo injection. Sequencing used peripheral blood, obtained in a trial of Ad26.COV2.S vaccine versus placebo. These receptors all come from a person aged 18-60 years who received the Ad26.COV2.S COVID-19 vaccine or a placebo.

This sequence joins TRBV7-2 and TRBJ2-7, with a possible D match to TRBD1 (6 bases). V lost 7 bases, J lost 4 bases, and 17 bases lay in between. The CDR3 totals 14 residues. Germline CDR1 reads SGHTA; CDR2 reads FQGNSA. CDR3 in DNA: TGTGCCAGCAACCAGGGGCCCCCGAGATACGAGCAGTACTTC. This gives the protein CASNQGPPRYEQYF. Using reference TRBV7-2 and TRBJ2-7 for the parts outside the CDR3, the full variable domain is GAGVSQSPSNKVTEKGKDVELRCDPISGHTALYWYRQSLGQGLEFLIYFQGNSAPDKSGLPSDRFSAERTGGSVSTLTIQRTQQEDSAVYLCASNQGPPRYEQYFGPGTRLTVT.

The chain links TRBV7-2 to TRBJ2-5; D perhaps matches TRBD1 (6 bases). The CDR3 has 15 amino acids. The V end was cut by 1 base, the J end by 3 bases, with 12 bases between. From germline, CDR1 is SGHTA and CDR2 FQGNSA. CDR3 DNA: TGTGCCAGCAGCTTAGTATGGACAGAAAAAGAGACCCAGTACTTC. Translating it yields CASSLVWTEKETQYF.

Concerning this clone itself: One end of the junction does not line up with germline, which may come from a read error. The chain has TRBV7-9 and TRBJ1-2; D is perhaps TRBD1 (6 bases). CDR1 SEHNR and CDR2 FQNEAQ come from the germline V gene (reference sequence). The CDR3 contains 13 residues. CDR3 nucleotides: TGTGCCAGCAGCTCCCAAAATCAGGGGAATGATCGCTTC. Residues: CASSSQNQGNDRF.

J is TRBJ2-5 and V is TRBV3-1 (or the pseudogene TRBV3-2), with no clear D. Trimming pared 7 bases from V and 0 bases from J, leaving 6 bases between. The CDR3 is made up of 12 amino acids. Germline V gives CDR1 LGHDT, CDR2 YNNKEL (reference sequence). In DNA form, the CDR3 reads TGTGCCAGCAAATCGTACCAAGAGACCCAGTACTTC. Translation gives CASKSYQETQYF.

The chain employs TRBV7-2 and TRBJ2-2; D unclear. The ends were cut back, 2 bases at V and 3 bases at J, with 4 bases in the middle. CDR3 size: 13 residues. Germline values: CDR1 SGHTA, CDR2 FQGNSA. In nucleotides, the CDR3 is TGTGCCAGCAGCTTATGGGACACCGGGGAGCTGTTTTTT. Protein: CASSLWDTGELFF.

There are a few counts of this clone. The chain has TRBV6-2 or TRBV6-3 and TRBJ1-1; D remains unclear. This CDR3 comprises 14 residues. Germline V gene data show CDR1 as MNHEY and CDR2 as SVGEGT. Trimming shortened V by 2 bases and J by 3 bases, and 10 bases separated the two germline ends. CDR3 DNA sequence: TGTGCCAGCAGTTACCGAGGCGGGGACACTGAAGCTTTCTTT. It codes for CASSYRGGDTEAFF.

The chain recombines TRBV6-1 with TRBJ1-3; no firm D call. Germline assignment: CDR1 MNHNS and CDR2 SASEGT. This CDR3 region has 17 residues. Trimming removed 2 bases at V and 4 bases at J, with 18 bases between. CDR3 DNA: TGTGCCAGCAGTGAAATTGAAGGTCATCTGTGGGGAAACACCATATATTTT. This encodes CASSEIEGHLWGNTIYF.

This clone was found a few times. V and J are TRBV4-2 and TRBJ1-5; TRBD1 agrees at 7 bases. The CDR3 spans 13 residues. Germline lookup yields CDR1 LGHNA and CDR2 YNFKEQ. V was pared by 6 bases and J by 1 base, with 0 bases of the junction left unmatched. The chain's CDR3 is CASRQGSNQPQHF. CDR3 DNA sequence: TGTGCCAGCAGACAGGGGAGCAATCAGCCCCAGCATTTT.

CDR3 sequence: CASSSRPSDTTHQPQHF. In nucleotides, the CDR3 is TGTGCCAGCAGCTCCCGACCTAGTGACACCACCCATCAGCCCCAGCATTTT. This rearrangement joins TRBV5-5 to TRBJ1-5; D unresolved. Germline CDR1 and CDR2: SGHKS and YYEKEE (reference sequence). V was clipped by 3 bases and J by 5 bases, with 21 bases between them. The CDR3 has 17 amino acids.

V usage is TRBV6-5 and J usage is TRBJ2-1; D unresolved. CDR1 is MNHEY, CDR2 SVGAGI, per germline. The CDR3 is 13 amino acids. Deletions cut 4 bases from V and 7 bases from J, with 11 bases between. This chain's CDR3 is CASSFFQGNEQFF. CDR3 sequence (DNA): TGTGCCAGCAGTTTTTTCCAAGGGAATGAGCAGTTCTTC.

The chain carries TRBV6-1 and TRBJ1-2; tentatively, D is TRBD1 (5 bases). Deletions cut 2 bases from V and 4 bases from J, with 20 bases between. The germline gives CDR1 MNHNS, CDR2 SASEGT. The CDR3 length is 17 residues. This chain's CDR3 is CASSESGRVFAGYGYTF. Here the CDR3 DNA reads TGTGCCAGCAGTGAATCAGGCAGGGTTTTCGCTGGCTATGGCTACACCTTC.

The rearrangement joins TRBV6-2 or TRBV6-3 to TRBJ2-3; perhaps TRBD2 as D (5 bases). V lost 6 bases to trimming and J lost 6 bases, with 22 bases between them. The CDR3 sequence is 16 residues long. In germline, CDR1 is MNHEY, CDR2 SVGEGT. CDR3 in amino acids: CASSNPLQLVPDTQYF. Written as DNA, the CDR3 is TGTGCCAGCAGCAACCCGCTTCAACTAGTCCCCGATACGCAGTATTTT.

V is TRBV18 and J is TRBJ1-2; D not certain. The ends were cut back, 6 bases at V and 7 bases at J, with 18 bases in the middle. Germline V gene sequence: CDR1 KGHSH, CDR2 LQKENI. The CDR3 has 14 residues. The CDR3 DNA reads as TGTGCCAGCTCTCCTACTCAAGACGGCGGTGGCTACACCTTC. Encoded protein: CASSPTQDGGGYTF.

V gene TRBV7-9 combines with J gene TRBJ1-6, with D possibly being TRBD1 (5 bases). CDR3 length: 14 amino acids. Germline loops: CDR1 SEHNR, CDR2 FQNEAQ (reference sequence). Trimming removed 1 base from V and 9 bases from J, with 10 bases in between. The CDR3 DNA reads as TGTGCCAGCAGCTTAGGGGACGACAGTTCACCCCTCCACTTT. Its protein is CASSLGDDSSPLHF.

This chain links TRBV18 with TRBJ1-6; D might be TRBD1 (6 bases). Trimming cost V 3 bases and J 10 bases, with 16 bases left between them. Per germline, CDR1 KGHSH and CDR2 LQKENI. The CDR3 is 15 amino acids. The CDR3 spells CASSPQQGSRSPLHF. The CDR3 DNA reads as TGTGCCAGCTCACCCCAACAGGGTTCGAGGTCACCCCTCCACTTT.

This chain joins TRBV6-5 and TRBJ2-7, with TRBD2 matching 9 bases. V lost 2 bases to trimming and J lost 2 bases; unmatched junction nucleotides: 4. This CDR3 contains 15 residues. The germline gives CDR1 MNHEY, CDR2 SVGAGI. CDR3 sequence (DNA): TGTGCCAGCAGTTACAAAGCGGGAGGTACCTACGAGCAGTACGTC. It yields the protein CASSYKAGGTYEQYV.

DNA of the CDR3: TGTGCCAGCAGCTTAGACACAGGTTCCCTCTATGGCTACACCTTC. The encoded protein is CASSLDTGSLYGYTF. The chain joins TRBV7-2 to TRBJ1-2, with D maybe TRBD1 (5 bases). Germline CDR1 SGHTA, CDR2 FQGNSA. CDR3 length: 15 amino acids. Trimming pared 1 base from V and 4 bases from J, leaving 13 bases between.

The chain has TRBV4-1 and TRBJ1-2; 9 positions agree with TRBD1. This CDR3 region has 17 residues. J gave up 7 bases and V 0 bases, and 12 bases lay outside the gene matches. Germline V gene lookup returns CDR1 MGHRA and CDR2 YSYEKL. CDR3: CASSQEAGRTGGLGYTF. In DNA form, the CDR3 reads TGCGCCAGCAGCCAAGAAGCCGGGCGCACAGGGGGCCTTGGCTACACCTTC.